This TCR beta chain was sequenced for a study of OX40 agonist ivuxolimab in advanced cancers. The CDR3 contains 14 residues. With 2 bases removed from V and 2 bases from J, the gap between germline ends came to 9 bases. Germline values: CDR1 LNHDA, CDR2 SQIVND (reference sequence). Profiled with immunoSEQ multiplex PCR; TCRdb holds only in-frame clones, not every one. The repertoire consists of tens of thousands of clones, with 89% occurring once and the leading ten covering over 0.35%. This specimen was CD4+ or CD8+ T cells sorted from blood, taken in a trial of the OX40 agonist ivuxolimab. J is TRBJ2-5 and V is TRBV19; no definite D call. This clonotype was obtained from an adult with an advanced solid tumor such as melanoma, head and neck, liver or kidney cancer. The CDR3 loop is CASSISAVQETQYF. DNA of the CDR3: TGTGCCAGTAGTATATCGGCAGTGCAAGAGACCCAGTACTTC.